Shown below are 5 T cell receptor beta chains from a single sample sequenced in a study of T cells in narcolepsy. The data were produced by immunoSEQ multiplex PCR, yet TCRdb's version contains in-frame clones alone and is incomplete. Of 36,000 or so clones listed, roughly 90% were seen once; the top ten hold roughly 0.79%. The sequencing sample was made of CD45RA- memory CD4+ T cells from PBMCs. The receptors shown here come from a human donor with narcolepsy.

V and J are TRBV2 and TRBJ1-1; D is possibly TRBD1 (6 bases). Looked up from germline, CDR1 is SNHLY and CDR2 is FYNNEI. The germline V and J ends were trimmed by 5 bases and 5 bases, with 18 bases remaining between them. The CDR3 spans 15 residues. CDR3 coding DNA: TGTGCCAGCAGTTTCCCCCCCAGGGGCCAGACTGAAGCTTTCTTT. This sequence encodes CASSFPPRGQTEAFF.

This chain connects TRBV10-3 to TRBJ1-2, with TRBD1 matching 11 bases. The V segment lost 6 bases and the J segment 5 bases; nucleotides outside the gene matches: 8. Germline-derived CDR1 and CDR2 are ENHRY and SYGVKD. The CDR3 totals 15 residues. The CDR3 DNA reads TGTGCCATCAGATCTCGGGACAGGGGGGAGTATGGCTACACCTTC. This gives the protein CAIRSRDRGEYGYTF.

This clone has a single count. DNA for the CDR3: TGTGCCAGCAGTACTTACCCGGGACAGGGAGACGGCTCTGGGGCCAACGTCCTGACTTTC. This gives the protein CASSTYPGQGDGSGANVLTF. The rearrangement uses TRBV28 and TRBJ2-6; 9 nucleotides match TRBD1. V was clipped by 5 bases and J by 0 bases; unmatched bases: 14. The CDR3 has 20 amino acids. Germline lookup yields CDR1 MDHEN and CDR2 SYDVKM.

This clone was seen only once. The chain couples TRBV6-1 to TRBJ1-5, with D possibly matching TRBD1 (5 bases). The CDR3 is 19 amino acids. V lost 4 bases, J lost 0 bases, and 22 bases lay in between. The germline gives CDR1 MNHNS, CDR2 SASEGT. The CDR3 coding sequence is TGTGCCAGCAGTGGCTCCGGGACCCTGGGGGTACATAGCAATCAGCCCCAGCATTTT. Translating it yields CASSGSGTLGVHSNQPQHF.

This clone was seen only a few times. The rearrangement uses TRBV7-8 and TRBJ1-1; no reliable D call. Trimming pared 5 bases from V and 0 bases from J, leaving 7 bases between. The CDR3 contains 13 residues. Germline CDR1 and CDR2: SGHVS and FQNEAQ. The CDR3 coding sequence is TGTGCCAGCAGCCTTCGCCTGAACACTGAAGCTTTCTTT. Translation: CASSLRLNTEAFF.